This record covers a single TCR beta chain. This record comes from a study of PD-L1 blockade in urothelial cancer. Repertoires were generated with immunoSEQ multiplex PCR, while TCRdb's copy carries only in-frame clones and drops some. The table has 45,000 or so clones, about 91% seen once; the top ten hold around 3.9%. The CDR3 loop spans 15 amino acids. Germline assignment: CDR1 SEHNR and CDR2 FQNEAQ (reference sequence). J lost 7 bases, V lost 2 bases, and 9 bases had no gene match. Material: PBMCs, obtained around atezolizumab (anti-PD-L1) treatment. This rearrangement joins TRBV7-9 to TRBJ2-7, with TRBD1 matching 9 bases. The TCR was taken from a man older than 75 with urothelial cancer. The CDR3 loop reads CASSLPSRTGVEQYF. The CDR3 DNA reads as TGTGCCAGCAGCTTACCCTCCCGGACAGGGGTTGAGCAGTACTTC. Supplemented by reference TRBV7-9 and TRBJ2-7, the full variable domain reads DTGVSQNPRHKITKRGQNVTFRCDPISEHNRLYWYRQTLGQGPEFLTYFQNEAQLEKSRLLSDRFSAERPKGSFSTLEIQRTEQGDSAMYLCASSLPSRTGVEQYFGPGTRLTVT.